The sequence of this TCR beta chain was determined in a study of T cells in Graves' hyperthyroidism and ophthalmopathy. Findings of the study overall: A 13 V-J signature model discriminated ophthalmopathy versus stable hyperthyroidism.

Authors of the study amplified TCR beta CDR3 regions from RNA transcripts. The primer set for the first-round RT-PCR of the TCR CDR3 was HTBI. TCRdb reanalysed the multiplex PCR reads using MiXCR and keeps one entry per CDR3 protein. The table lists roughly 350,000 distinct CDR3 sequences, approximately 14% of them singletons. CDR3 length: 16 amino acids. V gave up 5 bases and J gave up 4 bases, with 23 bases separating them. Germline V gene lookup returns CDR1 DFQATT and CDR2 SNEGSKA (reference sequence). This clonotype has just a few counts. Its matching antigen is unknown. This chain joins TRBV20-1 and TRBJ1-2, with D hard to call. Sequencing used blood. The TCR sequence derives from a young woman with Graves' hyperthyroidism. In DNA, the CDR3 is TGCAGTGCTGACCCGGCCGGACGTCGACACGGCTATGGCTACACCTTC. Translation gives CSADPAGRRHGYGYTF.